Below, one T cell receptor beta chain is given with its context. This clonotype has a handful of counts. No antigen is known for it. No clone much larger than this one lies a single base away; base qualities are absent. The protocol used for the library was 5' RACE. Sequenced on an Illumina HiSeq 2000. A universal primer binding site was added through template switching, and the final cDNA carried a unique molecular identifier so that TCR cDNA molecules could be counted accurately. Specific primers in the conserved constant-segment region were used to synthesize first-strand cDNA for the TCR alpha and beta chains. To control for contamination, every cDNA library was double barcoded, receiving both a SMART-Mk sample barcode and Illumina barcodes. TruSeq adapter sequences, together with Illumina sample barcodes, were added in two successive PCR steps. TCR alpha and beta cDNA libraries were sequenced on the Illumina HiSeq platform with custom primers. The study's own analysis went as follows. Raw reads were processed with MiGEC to extract unique molecular identifiers, and MiXCR was used to determine CDR3 positions. Recombination models were inferred per individual with the repgenHMM and IGoR tools using an EM algorithm. The analysis of shared clonotypes was done with the tcR package in R, with sharing normalized by the product of cloneset sizes. To study raw recombination without the effects of thymic and clonal selection, out-of-frame nonproductive sequences were analyzed. In-frame beta chains were kept once TCRdb had trimmed the public reads at Q25 with fastp and called clones with MiXCR. Entries are consolidated by CDR3 protein sequence, retaining the most common genes and DNA. TCRdb, rather than the study authors, made the V and J calls. A total of roughly 750,000 distinct CDR3 sequences appear in this sample, 20% to 25% of them only once. The ten top clones hold around 4.4% of the sample.

This sample is part of a study of identical twins (TCRdb year 2016). Background on the whole study: To test whether fetal clonotypes persist, this study deep-sequenced TCR alpha and beta repertoires from monozygotic twins, from unrelated adults of various ages, and from cord blood. To rule out contamination, the twin experiments were replicated at different times with different library preparation protocols.

As encoded in the germline V gene, CDR1 is SQVTM while CDR2 is ANQGSEA. CDR3 length: 14 amino acids, cysteine to phenylalanine. CDR3 DNA only is kept here, 42 bases in frame from base 1. V has 7 bases trimmed and J has 3 bases trimmed; junction bases matching no gene number 7. What the work shows at the level of the full study, not this receptor alone: Zero-insertion analyses could be partly confounded by invariant T cells such as MAIT and iNKT, though diverse VJ usage argued against such confounding for most clonotypes. A weaker excess of twin sharing was found in beta out-of-frame sequences because the signal-to-noise ratio was lowered by fewer shared sequences. Conclusions relied on cross-sectional statistical analysis, since the same donors could not be followed over many years. Out-of-frame TCR alpha sharing in monozygotic twins was systematically underestimated by recombination models, whereas sharing between unrelated individuals was in agreement with the recombination models. Out-of-frame TCR alpha sequences shared between twins showed an excess of low generation-probability sequences compared with coincidental sharing between unrelated individuals. Abundant cord blood beta clonotypes carried fewer insertions; young adult naive repertoires showed a weaker similar trend, while memory repertoires showed none.

Only healthy Caucasian donors were included. Three pairs of female monozygotic twins, all aged roughly 18 to 30 years, made up the twin cohort. RNA for TCR libraries was isolated from peripheral blood mononuclear cells. The same sample was also studied in work on T cells expressing NK-cell markers. Per that second paper: Seven or eight donors provided sorted CD3+CD56+NKG2C+, CD3+CD56+NKG2C- and CD3+CD56-NKG2C+ T-cell subsets, whose TCR beta-chain repertoires were profiled. Of the eight sequenced donors, seven were found to be HCMV-seropositive and one was found to be HCMV-seronegative. To restrict sorting to alphabetaTCR-expressing T cells, an anti-gammadeltaTCR antibody was added in several experiments. In over 5 donors, the dominant CD3+CD56+NKG2C+ clonotypes were among the top 10 CD8+ clonotypes and accounted for about 1.0-7.5% of CD8+ T cells. Those dominant clonotypes were again the most abundant among CD3+CD56-NKG2C+ cells in a few donors, at about 25-60.1%. Whether the expanded NKG2C-expressing T cell clones were specific for HCMV antigens remained unclear. Randomly selected healthy volunteers, three men and five women, were used as the eight sequenced donors. A commercial ELISA kit detecting HCMV-specific IgG in serum was used to determine HCMV serostatus. For roughly 6 donors, bulk peripheral blood T-cell repertoires were also sequenced from unsorted PBMC. MIGEC handled demultiplexing of the reads and grouping by UMI, while MiTCR was used to assemble and quantify clonotypes. To remove erroneous sequences, TCR cDNA sequences were retained only when supported by two or more reads. The tcR package was used for downstream repertoire analysis, with clonotypes matched between fractions based on CDR3 nucleotide sequence plus V segment. VDJmatch was used to annotate antigen specificity against VDJdb, with one amino acid substitution allowed in CDR3.

Sequenced input: PBMCs. This chain is built from TRBV29-1 and TRBJ2-1; 9 bases in the middle match TRBD2. The TCR sequence derives from a young woman in good health. This receptor has the CDR3 CSAETSGLYNEQFF. The DNA sequence is as follows: TGCAGCGCTGAGACTAGCGGCCTCTACAATGAGCAGTTCTTC.